One sample yielded the 20 T cell receptor beta chains listed below, sequenced in a study of shared clonotypes between healthy human individuals. The protocol was immunoSEQ multiplex PCR, while the TCRdb copy is restricted to in-frame clones and leaves out a portion. The repertoire has some 2,100,000 clones, under 95% of them found once; the top ten carry more than 1.5%. Cells designated naive CD8 were CD45RO-negative and were positively selected for CCR7, with terminally differentiated effector memory CD45RA+ cells excluded. The sequenced material came from naive CD8+ T cells from PBMCs. These receptors came from a man younger than 30 in good health. Some clones in this sample may be carry-over from other donors' samples.

The rearrangement joins TRBV4-2 to TRBJ2-7; possible D gene TRBD2, 7 bases. Between the trimmed V and J ends, which lost 4 bases and 3 bases, there was a span of 16 bases. In germline, CDR1 is LGHNA, CDR2 YNFKEQ. The CDR3 runs 15 residues. CDR3 coding DNA: TGTGCCAGCAGCCCCGGCGGGGGCGGGGACTACGAGCAGTACTTC. Its translation: CASSPGGGGDYEQYF.

The chain combines TRBV13 with TRBJ2-7; D is perhaps TRBD1 (5 bases). CDR3 length: 15 amino acids. Germline CDR1 and CDR2: PRHDT and FYEKMQ (reference sequence). Trimming removed 5 bases at V and 2 bases at J, with 16 bases between. CDR3 in DNA: TGTGCCAGCAGCCCCTGGGGCGCCGCAACCTACGAGCAGTACTTC. Encoded protein: CASSPWGAATYEQYF.

The rearrangement joins TRBV28 to TRBJ2-1; TRBD2 matches at 10 bases. V was clipped by 5 bases and J by 8 bases; unmatched bases: 9. Germline assignment: CDR1 MDHEN and CDR2 SYDVKM. The CDR3 length is 15 residues. CDR3 nucleotides: TGTGCCAGCAGTCCCCCTAGCGGGAGAGAGTATGAGCAGTTCTTC. Protein: CASSPPSGREYEQFF.

The chain has TRBV5-1 and TRBJ2-1; D unresolved. V was pared by 0 bases and J by 10 bases, with 8 bases between. CDR3 length equals 12 residues. Germline values: CDR1 SGHRS, CDR2 YFSETQ. DNA for the CDR3: TGCGCCAGCAGCTTGGAGGGCGTCGAGCAGTTCTTC. Protein product: CASSLEGVEQFF.

This clone was recorded only once. Other nucleotide sequences in the sample specify the same CDR3. The chain has TRBV19 and TRBJ2-1; tentative D call: TRBD2 (5 bases). The germline gives CDR1 LNHDA, CDR2 SQIVND (reference sequence). Between the trimmed V and J ends, which lost 6 bases and 7 bases, there was a span of 10 bases. CDR3 length: 12 residues. CDR3 in amino acids: CASRTGWNEQFF. In nucleotides, the CDR3 is TGTGCCAGTAGGACGGGGTGGAATGAGCAGTTCTTC.

The chain links TRBV10-3 to TRBJ2-3, with D tentatively TRBD1 or TRBD2 (5 bases each). The CDR3 covers 13 residues. V lost 3 bases, J lost 3 bases, and 7 bases lay in between. The germline CDR1 and CDR2 sequences are ENHRY and SYGVKD. CDR3 bases: TGTGCCATCAGTGACAGGGAGACAGATACGCAGTATTTT. Translated: CAISDRETDTQYF.

This chain connects TRBV29-1 to TRBJ1-2; 8 bases are a match to TRBD1. CDR1 and CDR2 (germline): SQVTM, ANQGSEA. V was pared by 4 bases and J by 2 bases, with 6 bases of the junction left unmatched. The CDR3 length is 14 residues. The DNA of the CDR3 is TGCAGCGTTGCAGGACAGGGTGGCAACTATGGCTACACCTTC. The encoded protein is CSVAGQGGNYGYTF.

This chain links TRBV7-6 with TRBJ2-7, with D perhaps matching TRBD1 (7 bases). V gave up 2 bases and J gave up 5 bases, with 16 bases separating them. CDR3 length equals 15 residues. Germline CDR1 and CDR2: SGHVS and FNYEAQ. CDR3 sequence: CASSLFRGERNEQYF. For the CDR3, the DNA is TGTGCCAGCAGCTTATTCAGGGGGGAGCGAAACGAGCAGTACTTC. The whole variable domain, filled in from reference TRBV7-6 and TRBJ2-7, reads GAGVSQSPRYKVTKRGQDVALRCDPISGHVSLYWYRQALGQGPEFLTYFNYEAQQDKSGLPNDRFSAERPEGSISTLTIQRTEQRDSAMYRCASSLFRGERNEQYFGPGTRLTVT.

This clone has just one count. Other nucleotide sequences from this sample produce the same CDR3. The chain joins TRBV5-6 to TRBJ2-1; D call uncertain. CDR1 and CDR2 from the germline V gene are SGHDT and YYEEEE. This CDR3 spans 14 amino acids. With 2 bases removed from V and 0 bases from J, the gap between germline ends came to 6 bases. The CDR3 nucleotides are TGTGCCAGCAGCTTCGCTAGCTCCTACAATGAGCAGTTCTTC. It translates to CASSFASSYNEQFF.

The sample holds one count of this clone. The genes are TRBV9 and TRBJ2-1, with TRBD2 matching over 10 bases. Germline V CDR1 and CDR2: SGDLS, YYNGEE. The CDR3 length is 17 residues. J was trimmed by 7 bases and V by 3 bases; bases with no gene match: 13. The CDR3 spells CASSAGITSGTKNEQFF. As DNA, the CDR3 is TGTGCCAGCAGCGCCGGGATTACTAGCGGGACTAAGAATGAGCAGTTCTTC.

V is TRBV7-9 and J is TRBJ1-1; D not resolved. With 5 bases removed from V and 3 bases from J, the gap between germline ends came to 16 bases. The CDR3 sequence is 15 residues long. The germline V gene encodes CDR1 SEHNR and CDR2 FQNEAQ (reference sequence). The CDR3 coding sequence is TGTGCCAGCAGCCTCGGGCCCCCGAAGGACACTGAAGCTTTCTTT. Residues: CASSLGPPKDTEAFF.

The rearrangement links TRBV6-1 to TRBJ2-7, with TRBD2 matching 12 bases. The length of the CDR3 is 15 residues. V lost 4 bases to trimming and J lost 7 bases; unmatched junction nucleotides: 8. CDR1 is MNHNS and CDR2 is SASEGT in the germline V gene. CDR3 sequence: CASSGTSGMFREQYF. The CDR3 nucleotides are TGTGCCAGCAGTGGGACTAGCGGGATGTTCAGGGAGCAGTACTTC.

The genes are TRBV25-1 and TRBJ2-1, with TRBD1 as a possible D gene (6 bases). Germline values: CDR1 MGHDK, CDR2 SYGVNS. Trimming removed 4 bases from V and 2 bases from J, with 15 bases in between. There are 16 residues in the CDR3. For the CDR3, the DNA is TGTGCCAGCAGTGTGAAGGACTGGGGGCCCTACAATGAGCAGTTCTTC. This encodes CASSVKDWGPYNEQFF.

The chain combines TRBV28 with TRBJ1-2, with D possibly matching TRBD1 (5 bases). This CDR3 is built from 16 residues. Germline V gene lookup returns CDR1 MDHEN and CDR2 SYDVKM. V lost 1 base and J lost 7, with 19 bases in between. The CDR3 coding sequence is TGTGCCAGCAGTTTATTGTGGCAGGGTGATGACGCTGGCTACACCTTC. It codes for CASSLLWQGDDAGYTF.

This clone showed up just once. The V call is TRBV27, the J call TRBJ1-3; D remains ambiguous. V was clipped by 3 bases and J by 2 bases, with 8 bases between them. The CDR3 sequence is 14 residues long. CDR1 is MNHEY and CDR2 is SMNVEV in the germline V gene (reference sequence). This CDR3 is CASSLRETGNTIYF. CDR3 sequence (DNA): TGTGCCAGCAGTTTGCGGGAAACTGGAAACACCATATATTTT.

This clone showed up just once. The chain is built from TRBV27 and TRBJ2-7; 7 bases are a match to TRBD2. The CDR3 runs to 15 residues. V trimming: 5 bases; J trimming: 2 bases; junction bases outside the gene matches: 9. Germline loops: CDR1 MNHEY, CDR2 SMNVEV (reference sequence). The CDR3 protein is CASSPPSGSPYEQYF. CDR3 sequence (DNA): TGTGCCAGCAGTCCCCCTAGCGGCAGCCCCTACGAGCAGTACTTC.

Here the CDR3 DNA reads TGTGCCAGCAGCCCGCACCGCGGGGGGTACGAGCAGTACTTC. Translating gives CASSPHRGGYEQYF. V usage is TRBV4-2 and J usage is TRBJ2-7; 8 nucleotides line up with TRBD2. The junction had 6 bases not matched to a gene; V was cut back by 4 bases and J by 4 bases. Germline assignment: CDR1 LGHNA and CDR2 YNFKEQ. There are 14 residues in the CDR3.

This clone was seen just once. This sequence joins TRBV27 and TRBJ1-2; the D is unclear. Germline lookup yields CDR1 MNHEY and CDR2 SMNVEV (reference sequence). There are 14 residues in the CDR3. CDR3 amino acids: CPPRDGRITNGYTF. Here the CDR3 DNA reads TGTCCACCGCGAGACGGCCGAATTACAAATGGCTACACCTTC.

A single count supports this clone. The rearrangement uses TRBV6-1 and TRBJ2-7, with 10 bases identical to TRBD1. Germline V lookup: CDR1 MNHNS, CDR2 SASEGT. V lost 0 bases, J lost 3 bases, and 5 bases stayed unmatched. CDR3 size: 16 residues. The CDR3, as DNA: TGTGCCAGCAGTGAAGCGTTGGGGACAGGGGACTACGAGCAGTACTTC. It translates to CASSEALGTGDYEQYF.

The rearrangement links TRBV10-3 to TRBJ2-7, with 8 nucleotides matching TRBD2. The CDR3 is 16 amino acids. The trim removed 3 bases at V and 1 base at J, leaving 8 bases unmatched. CDR1 is ENHRY, CDR2 SYGVKD, per germline. The CDR3 DNA follows: TGTGCCATCAGTGATCCGGCGGGAGGACTTTCCTACGAGCAGTACTTC. It translates to CAISDPAGGLSYEQYF.